These 17 T cell receptor beta chains share one sample of origin, sequenced in a study of cytomegalovirus exposure and HLA in healthy donors. Assay: immunoSEQ multiplex PCR; the TCRdb copy retains only in-frame clones and omits some. The profile covers fewer than 400,000 clones, with roughly 89% appearing a single time and around 0.8% taken by the ten largest. The sequenced sample consisted of PBMCs. The receptors originated from a woman in her late teens or twenties in good health and CMV-seronegative.

The V and J genes are TRBV4-1 and TRBJ2-2; unclear D gene. The CDR3 has 13 residues. With 4 bases removed from V and 5 bases from J, the gap between germline ends came to 8 bases. From germline, CDR1 is MGHRA and CDR2 YSYEKL. The CDR3 spells CASSPTGTGELFF. The CDR3 region has the DNA TGCGCCAGCAGCCCGACTGGGACCGGGGAGCTGTTTTTT.

The chain links TRBV7-8 to TRBJ2-3; the D gene is possibly TRBD2 (5 bases). CDR1 is SGHVS, CDR2 FQNEAQ, per germline. Trimming took off 5 bases at V and 4 bases at J, with 10 bases between the two ends. The CDR3 is 13 residues long. This chain's CDR3 is CASSLDWADTQYF. The CDR3 nucleotides are TGTGCCAGCAGCCTGGACTGGGCAGATACGCAGTATTTT.

The chain has TRBV9 and TRBJ2-1; D unresolved. Trimming removed 2 bases at V and 9 bases at J, with 9 bases between. The CDR3 sequence is 12 residues long. Per the germline V gene, CDR1 is SGDLS and CDR2 is YYNGEE. CDR3 sequence: CASSVFMAEQFF. The DNA of the CDR3 is TGTGCCAGCAGCGTTTTTATGGCTGAGCAGTTCTTC.

The chain has TRBV7-8 and TRBJ1-2; the match to TRBD1 covers 7 bases. Germline V gene data show CDR1 as SGHVS and CDR2 as FQNEAQ. V shed 5 bases and J 0 bases; nucleotides not matched to a gene: 3. This CDR3 has 14 amino acids. The CDR3 coding sequence is TGTGCCAGCAGCCCCAGGGGGGCTAACTATGGCTACACCTTC. It encodes CASSPRGANYGYTF. Drawing the rest from reference TRBV7-8 and TRBJ1-2, the complete variable domain is GAGVSQSPRYKVAKRGQDVALRCDPISGHVSLFWYQQALGQGPEFLTYFQNEAQLDKSGLPSDRFFAERPEGSVSTLKIQRTQQEDSAVYLCASSPRGANYGYTFGSGTRLTVV.

This clone has at least ten counts. The gene calls are TRBV5-1 and TRBJ2-2; 7 nucleotides align to TRBD1. The V gene's germline CDR1 is SGHRS and CDR2 YFSETQ. Trimming cost V 4 bases and J 4 bases; bases outside gene matches: 16. This CDR3 is built from 18 residues. This CDR3 is CASSRRDSFFGGTGELFF. CDR3 sequence (DNA): TGCGCCAGCAGCCGCCGGGACAGCTTTTTTGGGGGCACCGGGGAGCTGTTTTTT. Looking up the rest from reference TRBV5-1 and TRBJ2-2 gives the full variable domain: KAGVTQTPRYLIKTRGQQVTLSCSPISGHRSVSWYQQTPGQGLQFLFEYFSETQRNKGNFPGRFSGRQFSNSRSEMNVSTLELGDSALYLCASSRRDSFFGGTGELFFGEGSRLTVL.

The chain joins TRBV7-3 to TRBJ2-3; D uncertain. The CDR3 length is 13 residues. V lost 3 bases, J lost 10 bases, and 14 bases lay in between. Germline CDR1 and CDR2: SGHTA and FQGTGA. The DNA for the CDR3 is TGTGCCAGCAGCTTTAATGATGCCGGTGCGCAGTATTTT. Its protein is CASSFNDAGAQYF.

The V and J genes are TRBV11-3 and TRBJ2-7; 8 positions agree with TRBD1. CDR3 length: 16 residues. The germline V gene encodes CDR1 SGHNT and CDR2 YENEEA. Trimming at V came to 4 bases and at J to 5 bases, leaving 13 bases not matched to a gene. CDR3 in DNA: TGTGCCAGCAGCTCAGGGGGCTTTGGGGATCAAGACGAGCAGTACTTC. Protein product: CASSSGGFGDQDEQYF.

The V and J genes are TRBV7-2 and TRBJ2-7, with D possibly being TRBD2 (5 bases). Trimming left V 3 bases short and J 2 bases short, with 11 bases between. This CDR3 is built from 14 residues. CDR1 SGHTA and CDR2 FQGNSA come from the germline V gene. The CDR3 DNA follows: TGTGCCAGCAGCTTCAGACTACCGACCTACGAGCAGTACTTC. Its protein is CASSFRLPTYEQYF.

In this sample, this clone turned up a few times. The chain is built from TRBV11-2 and TRBJ1-4, with a tentative D call TRBD1 (5 bases). This CDR3 is built from 15 residues. V lost 7 bases and J lost 6, with 18 bases in between. Germline loops: CDR1 SGHAT, CDR2 FQNNGV. The CDR3 DNA reads as TGTGCCAGCAAAAAACCCGGAGTAGGGGATGAAAAACTGTTTTTT. It is translated as CASKKPGVGDEKLFF.

The V gene is TRBV7-2, the J gene TRBJ2-5, with 8 bases aligning to TRBD2. CDR1 is SGHTA, CDR2 FQGNSA, per germline. The CDR3 has 13 residues. After removal of 5 bases from V and 5 bases from J, the junction contained 4 bases not matched to a gene. The CDR3 DNA reads as TGTGCCAGCAGCGGACTAGCCCGGGAGACCCAGTACTTC. Protein: CASSGLARETQYF.

The rearrangement uses TRBV18 and TRBJ2-2; TRBD2 agrees at 7 bases. The CDR3 covers 16 residues. V lost 0 bases to trimming and J lost 1 base; unmatched junction nucleotides: 2. Germline loops: CDR1 KGHSH, CDR2 LQKENI. Here the CDR3 DNA reads TGTGCCAGCTCACCACCTTCTAGCGGGAACACCGGGGAGCTGTTTTTT. Its protein product is CASSPPSSGNTGELFF.

This clone has just one count. The gene calls are TRBV30 and TRBJ2-5; maybe TRBD2 (6 bases). CDR1 and CDR2 (germline): GTSNPN, SVGIG (reference sequence). The ends were cut back, 3 bases at V and 9 bases at J, with 11 bases in the middle. CDR3 size: 11 residues. This CDR3 is CAWSGTGAQYF. The CDR3 coding sequence is TGTGCCTGGAGCGGAACGGGGGCCCAGTACTTC.

V gene TRBV30 combines with J gene TRBJ1-1, with no clear D. Trimming shortened V by 2 bases and J by 6 bases, and 10 bases separated the two germline ends. This CDR3 region has 12 residues. Germline V CDR1 and CDR2: GTSNPN, SVGIG (reference sequence). This CDR3 reads CAWSNGASEAFF. Here the CDR3 DNA reads TGTGCCTGGAGTAACGGAGCCTCTGAAGCTTTCTTT.

The chain combines TRBV11-2 with TRBJ2-7; the D is unclear. The CDR3 extends over 14 amino acids. Trimming pared 3 bases from V and 0 bases from J, leaving 9 bases between. CDR1 and CDR2 (germline): SGHAT, FQNNGV. The CDR3 loop reads CASSFRASSYEQYF. For the CDR3, the DNA is TGTGCCAGCAGCTTTAGAGCCTCCTCCTACGAGCAGTACTTC. Variable domain in full (rest from reference TRBV11-2 and TRBJ2-7): EAGVAQSPRYKIIEKRQSVAFWCNPISGHATLYWYQQILGQGPKLLIQFQNNGVVDDSQLPKDRFSAERLKGVDSTLKIQPAKLEDSAVYLCASSFRASSYEQYFGPGTRLTVT.

The chain couples TRBV27 to TRBJ2-6, with a weak D call TRBD1 (5 bases). Germline V lookup: CDR1 MNHEY, CDR2 SMNVEV (reference sequence). Trimming removed 9 bases at V and 4 bases at J, with 13 bases between. This CDR3 spans 14 amino acids. CDR3 coding DNA: TGTGCCAGTGGGGCGGCGCGCGGGGCCAACGTCCTGACTTTC. Amino acid sequence: CASGAARGANVLTF.

This clone appeared a single time. The chain is built from TRBV11-2 and TRBJ1-4; D ambiguous. The V gene's germline CDR1 is SGHAT and CDR2 FQNNGV. CDR3 length: 15 amino acids. V was trimmed by 3 bases and J by 0 bases, leaving 8 bases between them. This CDR3 is CASSFRSPTNEKLFF. The CDR3, as DNA: TGTGCCAGCAGCTTCCGGAGCCCAACTAATGAAAAACTGTTTTTT.

The chain carries TRBV5-6 and TRBJ2-7; the match to TRBD2 covers 9 bases. CDR1 is SGHDT and CDR2 is YYEEEE in the germline V gene. V shed 0 bases, J shed 0 bases, and the junction held 7 bases outside the gene matches. CDR3 length: 17 amino acids. The CDR3 sequence: CASSLGPSGVSSYEQYF. The CDR3 DNA sequence: TGTGCCAGCAGCTTGGGGCCTAGCGGGGTGAGCTCCTACGAGCAGTACTTC.